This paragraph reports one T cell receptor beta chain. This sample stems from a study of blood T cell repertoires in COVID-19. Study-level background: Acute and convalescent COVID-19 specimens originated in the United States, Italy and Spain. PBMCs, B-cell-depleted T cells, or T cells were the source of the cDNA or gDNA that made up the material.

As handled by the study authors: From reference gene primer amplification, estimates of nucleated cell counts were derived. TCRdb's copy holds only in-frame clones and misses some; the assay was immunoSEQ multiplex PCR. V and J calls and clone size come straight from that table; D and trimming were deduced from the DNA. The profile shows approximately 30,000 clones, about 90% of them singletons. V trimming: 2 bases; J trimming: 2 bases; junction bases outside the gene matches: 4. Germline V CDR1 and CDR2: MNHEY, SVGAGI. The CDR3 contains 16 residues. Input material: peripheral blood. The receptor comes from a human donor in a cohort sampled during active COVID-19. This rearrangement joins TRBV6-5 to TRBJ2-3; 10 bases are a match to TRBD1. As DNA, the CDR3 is TGTGCCAGCAGTTACGGACAGGGGGGGACCACAGATACGCAGTATTTT. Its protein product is CASSYGQGGTTDTQYF.